This T cell receptor (beta chain) was observed in a study of shared clonotypes between healthy human individuals. Study-wide context: With ages of 18 to 49, the donors were two women and three men.

The authors distributed each subset's genomic DNA evenly over several immunoSEQ plates. Input per replicate PCR of unsorted PBMC was 300 ng DNA, corresponding to 25,000 to 30,000 T cell genomes. Data came from immunoSEQ multiplex PCR; TCRdb stores just in-frame clones and leaves some out. The sample includes approximately 500,000 clones, 70% to 80% of them seen just once. The CDR3 runs to 14 residues. The V end was cut by 4 bases, the J end by 2 bases, with 13 bases between. Germline CDR1 reads SGHRS; CDR2 reads YFSETQ. The sequence was obtained from a woman aged 40-49 years in good health. Some clones in this sample may be carry-over from other donors' samples. The chain has TRBV5-1 and TRBJ2-7, with D unresolved. The sequencing input was PBMCs. The CDR3 nucleotides are TGCGCCAGCAGCATACCCTTGGGCCCCTACGAGCAGTACTTC. Protein sequence: CASSIPLGPYEQYF.